This T cell receptor (beta chain) came from a study of blood T cell repertoires in COVID-19. Per the authors' pipeline: Cell counts per sample came from amplifying reference gene primers. Clones were read by immunoSEQ multiplex PCR, and TCRdb kept only the in-frame ones, dropping some. From that table come the V and J calls and clone size; the DNA was used to work out D and trimming. This table has over 200,000 clones, approximately 89% appearing once. This CDR3 region has 14 residues. CDR1 is SGHRS and CDR2 is YFSETQ in the germline V gene. The V and J ends lost 0 bases and 5 bases respectively, with 10 bases between them. In terms of age and location, participants ranged from roughly 18 to 95 years and lived in about 25 US areas. Participants reported their clinical history, and cohort assignment relied on those reports.

The sample comprised PBMCs or T cells enriched from blood (not recorded which). The V call is TRBV5-1, the J call TRBJ2-3; maybe TRBD2 (5 bases). This TCR was sampled from a woman in her 30s who had been exposed to COVID-19. CDR3 nucleotide sequence: TGCGCCAGCAGCTTGGGGGCCGGGGTAGATACGCAGTATTTT. Amino acids: CASSLGAGVDTQYF.